One TCR beta chain is described in this entry. These data originate in a study of beta chain features in type 1 diabetes. Germline CDR1 and CDR2: SNHLY and FYNNEI. This CDR3 is 13 amino acids long. With 4 bases clipped from V and 5 bases from J, the junction kept 5 bases outside the gene matches. Sequenced material consisted of expressed TCRB transcripts (all of the isolated RNA was reverse transcribed). Libraries were prepared by immunoSEQ multiplex PCR; TCRdb keeps only in-frame clonotypes and omits some of them. The top ten clones hold approximately 0.099% of a sample with about 620,000 clones, around 15% of them seen once. Sorted CD4+ subsets: naive, central memory, regulatory, stem cell-like memory (CD45RO/CCR7/CD25/CD127/CD95/CD27 panel).

The V gene is TRBV2, the J gene TRBJ2-7; 7 nucleotides match TRBD1. This TCR was sampled from a man between 18 and 29 years old in good health. Specimen: naive CD4+ T cells from blood. The CDR3 sequence is CASSVRQGNEQYF. The DNA of the CDR3 is TGTGCCAGCAGTGTGAGACAGGGAAACGAGCAGTACTTC.